Listed below are T cell receptor beta chains from one sample, sequenced in a study of shared clonotypes between healthy human individuals. Generated by immunoSEQ multiplex PCR, the TCRdb table keeps only in-frame clones and is missing some. The table includes approximately 650,000 clones, about 95% detected once. The specimen sequenced was naive CD8+ T cells sorted from blood. The receptors were gathered from a woman aged 25 to 39 in good health. Each CDR3 is given with its conserved first and last residue. Fields, in order: V gene, J gene, CDR3 protein.

>TRBV5-6|TRBJ1-4
CASSYWTGDEKLFF
>TRBV4-1|TRBJ2-3
CASSHTRGTSTDTQYF
>TRBV11-2|TRBJ2-7
CASSLEGSGYEQYF
>TRBV2|TRBJ1-1
CASSEGRENTEAFF
>TRBV9|TRBJ2-2
CASSDGLLGELFF
>TRBV7-8|TRBJ2-3
CASSPEREGVDTQYF
>TRBV10-3|TRBJ2-7
CAISESEHLSSYEQYF
>TRBV28|TRBJ2-7
CASGSGLAGSYEQYF
>TRBV10-1|TRBJ2-3
CASSESLAGGIDTQYF
>TRBV28|TRBJ2-7
CASSLLAGGPGYEQYF
>TRBV7-8|TRBJ2-7
CASSLPGILYEQYF